This entry features one T cell receptor beta chain sequence. The antigen is not known. Per germline, CDR1 MNHEY and CDR2 SVGAGI. This CDR3 has 14 amino acids. The junction had 5 bases not matched to a gene; V was cut back by 10 bases and J by 6 bases. The sample is drawn from a study of Tregs in tolerant kidney transplant recipients. Overall study results and limits: Tolerant patients' donor-specific Tregs expanded beyond overall Tregs, suggesting antigen-driven growth. No direct test of biological reproducibility was done here. Expanding Tregs on activated donor B cells appeared to best identify donor-specific TCRbeta clones. Some patients' samples used different primers over time, so nucleotide sequences weren't comparable.

Method: immunoSEQ multiplex PCR; TCRdb's copy keeps in-frame clones and lacks some. The sample carries about 73,000 clones, around 93% recorded once. Sequencing used Tregs from blood, obtained before the transplant. This clonotype was obtained from a human donor who received a combined kidney and bone marrow transplant. The gene calls are TRBV6-5 and TRBJ2-1, with 14 bases that match TRBD2. This chain's CDR3 is CATRLAGGGNEQFF. CDR3 nucleotide sequence: TGTGCCACCAGACTAGCGGGAGGGGGCAATGAGCAGTTCTTC.